Below are 17 T cell receptor beta chains sequenced from a single sample in a study of control samples from healthy donors and cancer patients. The method was immunoSEQ multiplex PCR; TCRdb's version includes in-frame clones alone and lacks a portion of them. Seen here are some 410,000 clones, roughly 90% observed once, and the top ten hold around 6.4%. Sequenced material: PBMCs. These receptors were taken from a man between 35 and 55 years old with head and neck cancer.

V is TRBV4-1 and J is TRBJ1-3; D gene uncertain. The CDR3 consists of 15 residues. V shed 1 base and J shed 0 bases, with 7 bases lying between them. Germline V lookup: CDR1 MGHRA, CDR2 YSYEKL. CDR3 in DNA: TGCGCCAGCAGCCAAGGGTGGAACTCTGGAAACACCATATATTTT. Amino acids: CASSQGWNSGNTIYF.

The V and J genes are TRBV11-2 and TRBJ2-1, with D unresolved. This CDR3 is built from 11 residues. Between the trimmed V and J ends, which lost 5 bases and 9 bases, there was a span of 8 bases. Germline V lookup: CDR1 SGHAT, CDR2 FQNNGV. CDR3 amino acids: CASSPGREQFF. The DNA for the CDR3 is TGTGCCAGCAGCCCAGGTCGTGAGCAGTTCTTC.

The V gene is TRBV30, the J gene TRBJ1-1, with 11 bases fitting TRBD1. V was pared by 2 bases and J by 6 bases, with 5 bases of the junction left unmatched. CDR3 length equals 14 residues. Germline CDR1 GTSNPN, CDR2 SVGIG (reference sequence). For the CDR3, the DNA is TGTGCCTGGAGTTGGACAGGGGGCTCGGCTGAAGCTTTCTTT. As protein: CAWSWTGGSAEAFF.

The chain uses TRBV5-1 and TRBJ1-4, with 7 bases identical to TRBD1. J was trimmed by 7 bases and V by 4 bases; bases with no gene match: 7. Germline CDR1 reads SGHRS; CDR2 reads YFSETQ. The CDR3 spans 14 residues. For the CDR3, the DNA is TGCGCCAGCAGCGTTGAAGGGGGCAGTGAAAAACTGTTTTTT. This encodes CASSVEGGSEKLFF. The whole variable domain, filled in from reference TRBV5-1 and TRBJ1-4, reads KAGVTQTPRYLIKTRGQQVTLSCSPISGHRSVSWYQQTPGQGLQFLFEYFSETQRNKGNFPGRFSGRQFSNSRSEMNVSTLELGDSALYLCASSVEGGSEKLFFGSGTQLSVL.

The chain recombines TRBV7-3 with TRBJ2-5; 7 bases fit TRBD1. The V segment lost 2 bases and the J segment 5 bases; nucleotides outside the gene matches: 2. From germline, CDR1 is SGHTA and CDR2 FQGTGA. The CDR3 is 13 amino acids. CDR3 region: CASSLDRAETQYF. The CDR3 nucleotides read TGTGCCAGCAGCTTAGACAGGGCCGAGACCCAGTACTTC.

The V call is TRBV3-1 (or the pseudogene TRBV3-2), the J call TRBJ1-2, with 10 bases fitting TRBD1. Germline trimming cut 5 bases from V and 7 bases from J; bases unmatched to any gene: 4. The CDR3 extends over 13 amino acids. Germline-derived CDR1 and CDR2 are LGHDT and YNNKEL (reference sequence). In DNA form, the CDR3 reads TGTGCCAGCAGCACCCGGACAGGGGGTGGCTACACCTTC. It specifies CASSTRTGGGYTF.

This rearrangement joins TRBV7-8 to TRBJ1-1; D not certain. The germline V gene encodes CDR1 SGHVS and CDR2 FQNEAQ. The CDR3 runs to 13 residues. Trimming removed 3 bases from V and 3 bases from J, with 8 bases in between. CDR3 protein: CASSFGLDTEAFF. CDR3 nucleotides: TGTGCCAGCAGCTTTGGACTGGACACTGAAGCTTTCTTT.

The chain couples TRBV7-6 to TRBJ2-3; TRBD2 aligns across 8 bases. The CDR3 loop spans 15 amino acids. V shed 4 bases and J 1 base; nucleotides not matched to a gene: 4. Germline loops: CDR1 SGHVS, CDR2 FNYEAQ. CDR3 sequence reads: CASSSTGGRTDTQYF. CDR3 DNA sequence: TGTGCCAGCAGCTCTACGGGGGGGCGCACAGATACGCAGTATTTT.

This rearrangement joins TRBV7-6 to TRBJ1-2, with TRBD1 matching 9 bases. Germline loops: CDR1 SGHVS, CDR2 FNYEAQ. This CDR3 has 16 residues. Trimming removed 0 bases from V and 6 bases from J; junction bases left unmatched: 8. The CDR3 loop is CASSLAWDREFDGYTF. CDR3 nucleotides: TGTGCCAGCAGCTTAGCTTGGGACAGGGAATTCGATGGCTACACCTTC.

On this clone itself: Other nucleotide sequences in the sample specify the same CDR3. V and J are TRBV18 and TRBJ2-7, with D tentatively TRBD1 (6 bases). Germline V gives CDR1 KGHSH, CDR2 LQKENI. This CDR3 has 14 amino acids. V gave up 3 bases and J gave up 0 bases, with 9 bases separating them. Written as DNA, the CDR3 is TGTGCCAGCTCACCGGGACAAACCTCCTACGAGCAGTACTTC. This sequence encodes CASSPGQTSYEQYF.

This clone was found a few times. The chain couples TRBV30 to TRBJ2-1; TRBD2 agrees at 15 bases. This CDR3 has 15 amino acids. Germline CDR1 and CDR2: GTSNPN and SVGIG (reference sequence). V was clipped by 5 bases and J by 10 bases; unmatched bases: 9. The CDR3 DNA is TGTGCCTGGGCCGGACTAGCGGGAGGGGGTACGGAGCAGTTCTTC. The encoded protein is CAWAGLAGGGTEQFF.

This clone was recorded once. The rearrangement links TRBV21-1 to TRBJ2-1; the table's D call of TRBD2 was not tested on the DNA. TRBV21-1 is a pseudogene. The CDR3 covers 16 residues. The CDR3 loop reads CASSARLATIYNEQFF. CDR3 sequence (DNA): TGTGCCAGCAGCGCCAGACTAGCGACAATCTACAATGAGCAGTTCTTC.

The chain uses TRBV3-1 (or the pseudogene TRBV3-2) and TRBJ2-5, with TRBD1 matching over 9 bases. Germline-derived CDR1 and CDR2 are LGHDT and YNNKEL (reference sequence). J gave up 5 bases and V 1 base, and 2 bases lay outside the gene matches. The CDR3 has 14 amino acids. The CDR3 spells CASSQAGTGETQYF. CDR3 DNA: TGTGCCAGCAGCCAAGCGGGGACAGGGGAGACCCAGTACTTC.

The CDR3 reads CASSLRGTEQFF. The CDR3 DNA is TGTGCCAGCAGCTTAAGAGGTACTGAGCAGTTCTTC. This chain links TRBV7-9 with TRBJ2-1; D remains unclear. CDR3 length equals 12 residues. Germline V gives CDR1 SEHNR, CDR2 FQNEAQ (reference sequence). Trimming left V 2 bases short and J 9 bases short, with 8 bases between. The full variable domain, its missing parts supplied by reference TRBV7-9 and TRBJ2-1, is DTGVSQNPRHKITKRGQNVTFRCDPISEHNRLYWYRQTLGQGPEFLTYFQNEAQLEKSRLLSDRFSAERPKGSFSTLEIQRTEQGDSAMYLCASSLRGTEQFFGPGTRLTVL.

This chain uses TRBV7-2 with TRBJ2-7; D is perhaps TRBD1 (6 bases). V dropped 5 bases and J dropped 3 bases, with 14 bases sitting between them. The CDR3 runs to 14 residues. The germline V gene has CDR1 SGHTA and CDR2 FQGNSA. The CDR3 DNA is TGTGCCAGCAGCCTCGACAGGCAATTCTACGAGCAGTACTTC. It yields the protein CASSLDRQFYEQYF.

The J gene is TRBJ1-1, the V gene TRBV3-1 (or the pseudogene TRBV3-2); D call uncertain. V lost 6 bases and J 4 bases, leaving 18 bases between the germline ends. The germline CDR1 and CDR2 sequences are LGHDT and YNNKEL (reference sequence). The CDR3 sequence is 15 residues long. The CDR3 nucleotides are TGTGCCAGCAGACGCGACCAAGGAGGCGGCACTGAAGCTTTCTTT. Its protein product is CASRRDQGGGTEAFF.

Concerning this clone: Additional DNA sequences in this sample encode the identical CDR3. The J gene is TRBJ2-3, the V gene TRBV5-4; D gene ambiguous. V dropped 0 bases and J dropped 6 bases, with 5 bases sitting between them. Per the germline V gene, CDR1 is SGHNT and CDR2 is YYREEE (reference sequence). CDR3 size: 12 residues. CDR3: CASSLDGDTQYF. The CDR3 nucleotides are TGTGCCAGCAGCTTGGACGGGGATACGCAGTATTTT.